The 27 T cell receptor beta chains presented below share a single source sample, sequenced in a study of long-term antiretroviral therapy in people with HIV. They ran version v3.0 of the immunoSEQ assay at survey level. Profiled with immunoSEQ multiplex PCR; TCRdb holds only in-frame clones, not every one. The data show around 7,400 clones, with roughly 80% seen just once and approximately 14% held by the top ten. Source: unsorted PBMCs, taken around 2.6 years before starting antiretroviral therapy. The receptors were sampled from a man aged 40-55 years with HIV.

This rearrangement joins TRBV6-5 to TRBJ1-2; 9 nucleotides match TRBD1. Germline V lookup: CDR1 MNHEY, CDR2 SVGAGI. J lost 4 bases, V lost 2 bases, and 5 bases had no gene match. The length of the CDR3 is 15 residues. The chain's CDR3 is CASSYGTGSFYGYTF. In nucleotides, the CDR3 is TGTGCCAGCAGTTACGGGACAGGGAGTTTCTATGGCTACACCTTC.

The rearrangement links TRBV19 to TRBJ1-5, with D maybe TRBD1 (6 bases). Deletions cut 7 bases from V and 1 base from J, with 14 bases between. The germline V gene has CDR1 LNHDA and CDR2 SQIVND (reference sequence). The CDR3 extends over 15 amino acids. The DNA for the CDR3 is TGTGCCAGTAACACACCAGGGGCAAGCAATCAGCCCCAGCATTTT. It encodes CASNTPGASNQPQHF. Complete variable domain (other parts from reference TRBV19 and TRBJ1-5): DGGITQSPKYLFRKEGQNVTLSCEQNLNHDAMYWYRQDPGQGLRLIYYSQIVNDFQKGDIAEGYSVSREKKESFPLTVTSAQKNPTAFYLCASNTPGASNQPQHFGDGTRLSIL.

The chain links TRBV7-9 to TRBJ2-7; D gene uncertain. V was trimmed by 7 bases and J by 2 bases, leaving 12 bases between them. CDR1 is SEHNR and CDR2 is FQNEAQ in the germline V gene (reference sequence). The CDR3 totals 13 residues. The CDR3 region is CASTPPDTYEQYF. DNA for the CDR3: TGTGCCAGCACCCCGCCGGATACCTACGAGCAGTACTTC.

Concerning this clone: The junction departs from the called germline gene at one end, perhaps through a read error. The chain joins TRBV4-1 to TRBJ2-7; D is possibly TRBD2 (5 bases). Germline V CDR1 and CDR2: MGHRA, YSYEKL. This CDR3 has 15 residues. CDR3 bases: TGCGCCAGCAGCCAAGATACGGCGGACTCCAACGAGCAGTACTTC. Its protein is CASSQDTADSNEQYF.

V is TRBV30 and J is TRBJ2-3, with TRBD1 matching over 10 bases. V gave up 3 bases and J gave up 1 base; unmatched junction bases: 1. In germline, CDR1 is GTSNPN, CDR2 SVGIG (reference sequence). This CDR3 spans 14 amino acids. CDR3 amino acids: CAWRGTGGTDTQYF. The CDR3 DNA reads TGTGCCTGGAGGGGGACAGGGGGCACAGATACGCAGTATTTT.

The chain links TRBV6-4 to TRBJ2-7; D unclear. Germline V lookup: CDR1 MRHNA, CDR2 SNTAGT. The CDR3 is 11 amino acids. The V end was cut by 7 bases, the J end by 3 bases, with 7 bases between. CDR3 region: CASTKIYEQYF. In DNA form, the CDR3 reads TGTGCCAGCACTAAAATCTACGAGCAGTACTTC.

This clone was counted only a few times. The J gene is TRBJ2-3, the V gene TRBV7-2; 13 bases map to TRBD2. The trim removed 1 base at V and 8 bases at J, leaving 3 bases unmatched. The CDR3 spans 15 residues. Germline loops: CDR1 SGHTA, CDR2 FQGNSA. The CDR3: CASSLGTSGGGTQYF. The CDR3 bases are TGTGCCAGCAGCTTAGGGACTAGCGGGGGTGGTACGCAGTATTTT.

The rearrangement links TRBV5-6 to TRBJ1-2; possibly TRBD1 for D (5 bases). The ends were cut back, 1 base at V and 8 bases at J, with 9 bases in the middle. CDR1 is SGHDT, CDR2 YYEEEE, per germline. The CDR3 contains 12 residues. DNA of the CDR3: TGTGCCAGCAGCTTGCAGGGCGGGGGCTACACCTTC. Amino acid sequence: CASSLQGGGYTF.

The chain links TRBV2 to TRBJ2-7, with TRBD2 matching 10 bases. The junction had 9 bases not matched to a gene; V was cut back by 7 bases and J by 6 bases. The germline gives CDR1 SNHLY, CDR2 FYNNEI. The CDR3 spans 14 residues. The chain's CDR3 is CASNPSGGQLEQYF. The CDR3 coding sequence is TGTGCCAGCAATCCTAGCGGGGGACAACTCGAGCAGTACTTC.

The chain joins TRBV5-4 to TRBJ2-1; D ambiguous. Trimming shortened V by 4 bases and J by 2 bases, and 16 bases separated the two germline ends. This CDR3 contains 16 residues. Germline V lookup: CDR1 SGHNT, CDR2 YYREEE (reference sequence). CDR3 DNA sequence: TGTGCCAGCAGCCCAACTAACACCCAAACCTACAATGAGCAGTTCTTC. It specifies CASSPTNTQTYNEQFF.

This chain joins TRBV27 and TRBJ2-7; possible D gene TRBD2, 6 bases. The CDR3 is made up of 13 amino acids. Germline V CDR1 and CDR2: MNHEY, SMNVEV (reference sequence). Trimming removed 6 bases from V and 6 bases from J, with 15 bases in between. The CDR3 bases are TGTGCCAGCAGCAAAATGGGACTGCTCGAGCAGTACTTC. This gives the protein CASSKMGLLEQYF.

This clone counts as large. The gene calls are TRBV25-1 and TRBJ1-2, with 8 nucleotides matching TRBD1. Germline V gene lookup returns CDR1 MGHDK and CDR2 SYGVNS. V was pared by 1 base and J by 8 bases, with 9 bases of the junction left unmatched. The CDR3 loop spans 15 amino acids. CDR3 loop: CASSESGTGWWGYTF. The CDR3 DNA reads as TGTGCCAGCAGTGAATCAGGGACAGGTTGGTGGGGCTACACCTTC.

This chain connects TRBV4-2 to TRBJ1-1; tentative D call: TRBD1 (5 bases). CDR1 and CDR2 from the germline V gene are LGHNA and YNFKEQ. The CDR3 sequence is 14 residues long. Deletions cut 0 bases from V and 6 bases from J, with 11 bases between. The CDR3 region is CASSQDRVLSEAFF. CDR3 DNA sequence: TGTGCCAGCAGCCAAGACAGGGTTCTATCTGAAGCTTTCTTT.

The CDR3 region is CASSQVGRVEGRVFF. CDR3 coding DNA: TGCGCCAGCAGCCAAGTAGGGAGGGTGGAGGGAAGGGTATTCTTT. The chain uses TRBV4-3 and TRBJ1-1; D ambiguous. The ends were cut back, 1 base at V and 14 bases at J, with 23 bases in the middle. Looked up from germline, CDR1 is LGHNA and CDR2 is YSLEER. CDR3 length equals 15 residues.

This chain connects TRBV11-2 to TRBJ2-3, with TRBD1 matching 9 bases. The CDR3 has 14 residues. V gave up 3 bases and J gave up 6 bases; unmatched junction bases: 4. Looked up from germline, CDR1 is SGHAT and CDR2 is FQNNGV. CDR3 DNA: TGTGCCAGCAGCTTCCGGGACAGGGCGGATACGCAGTATTTT. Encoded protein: CASSFRDRADTQYF.

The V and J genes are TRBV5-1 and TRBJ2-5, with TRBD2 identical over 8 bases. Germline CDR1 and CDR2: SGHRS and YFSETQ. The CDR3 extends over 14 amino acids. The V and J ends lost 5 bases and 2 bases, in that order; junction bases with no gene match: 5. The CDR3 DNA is TGCGCCAGCAGGGTAGCGGGGAATCAAGAGACCCAGTACTTC. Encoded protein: CASRVAGNQETQYF.

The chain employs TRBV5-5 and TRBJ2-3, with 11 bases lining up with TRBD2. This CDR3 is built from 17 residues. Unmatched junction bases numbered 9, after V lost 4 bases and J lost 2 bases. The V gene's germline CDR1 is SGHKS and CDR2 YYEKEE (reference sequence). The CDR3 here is CASSLYLAGGDTDTQYF. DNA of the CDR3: TGTGCCAGCAGCCTTTATCTAGCGGGGGGCGACACAGATACGCAGTATTTT.

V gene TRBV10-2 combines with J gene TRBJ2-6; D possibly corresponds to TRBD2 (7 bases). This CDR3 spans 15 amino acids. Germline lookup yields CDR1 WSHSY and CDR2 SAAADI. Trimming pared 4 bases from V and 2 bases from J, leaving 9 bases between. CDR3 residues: CASSVGGPGANVLTF. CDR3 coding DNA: TGCGCCAGCAGTGTCGGGGGGCCTGGGGCCAACGTCCTGACTTTC.

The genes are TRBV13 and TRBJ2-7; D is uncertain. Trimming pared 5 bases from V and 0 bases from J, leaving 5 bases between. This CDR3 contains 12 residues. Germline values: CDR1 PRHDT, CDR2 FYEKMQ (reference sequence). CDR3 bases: TGTGCCAGCAGCCTCGGCTCCTACGAGCAGTACTTC. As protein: CASSLGSYEQYF.

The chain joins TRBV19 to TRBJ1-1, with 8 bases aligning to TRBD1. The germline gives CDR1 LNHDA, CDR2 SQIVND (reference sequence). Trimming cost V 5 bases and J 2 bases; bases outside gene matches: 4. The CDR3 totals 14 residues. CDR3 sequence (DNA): TGTGCCAGTAGTTCAGGACAGGGAAACACTGAAGCTTTCTTT. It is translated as CASSSGQGNTEAFF.

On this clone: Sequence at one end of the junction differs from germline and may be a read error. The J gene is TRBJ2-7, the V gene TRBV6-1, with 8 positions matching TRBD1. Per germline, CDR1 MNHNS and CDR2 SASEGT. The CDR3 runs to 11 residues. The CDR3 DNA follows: TGTGCCTGCAGGGGGCCGGGCGAGCAGTACTTC. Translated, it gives CACRGPGEQYF.

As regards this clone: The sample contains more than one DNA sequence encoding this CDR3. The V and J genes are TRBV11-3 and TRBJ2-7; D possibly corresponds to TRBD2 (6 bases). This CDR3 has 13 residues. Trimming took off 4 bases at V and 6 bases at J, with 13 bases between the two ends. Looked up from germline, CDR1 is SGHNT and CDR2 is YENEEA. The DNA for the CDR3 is TGTGCCAGCAGCTCGCGACTGGGGGGCGAGCAGTACTTC. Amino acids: CASSSRLGGEQYF.

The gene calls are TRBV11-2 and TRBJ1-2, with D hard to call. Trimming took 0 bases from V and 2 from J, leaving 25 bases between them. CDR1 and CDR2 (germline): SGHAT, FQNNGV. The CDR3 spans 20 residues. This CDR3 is CASSLDHRFPWGGPNYGYTF. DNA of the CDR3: TGTGCCAGCAGCTTAGACCATCGCTTCCCCTGGGGAGGGCCCAACTATGGCTACACCTTC.

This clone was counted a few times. The CDR3 nucleotides are TGCGCCAGCAGCTTGGGGGCCGCGAGTATGGAGTACGAGCAGTACTTC. Its translation: CASSLGAASMEYEQYF. V is TRBV5-1 and J is TRBJ2-7; D remains ambiguous. The CDR3 totals 16 residues. Germline V gives CDR1 SGHRS, CDR2 YFSETQ. V lost 0 bases, J lost 4 bases, and 17 bases lay in between.

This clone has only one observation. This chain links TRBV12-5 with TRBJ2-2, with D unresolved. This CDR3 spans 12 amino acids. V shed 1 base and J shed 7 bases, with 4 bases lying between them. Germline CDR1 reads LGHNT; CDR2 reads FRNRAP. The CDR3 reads CASGLGFGELFF. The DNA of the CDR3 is TGTGCTAGTGGTTTGGGGTTCGGGGAGCTGTTTTTT. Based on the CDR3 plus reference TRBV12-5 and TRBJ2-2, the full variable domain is DARVTQTPRHKVTEMGQEVTMRCQPILGHNTVFWYRQTMMQGLELLAYFRNRAPLDDSGMPKDRFSAEMPDATLATLKIQPSEPRDSAVYFCASGLGFGELFFGEGSRLTVL.

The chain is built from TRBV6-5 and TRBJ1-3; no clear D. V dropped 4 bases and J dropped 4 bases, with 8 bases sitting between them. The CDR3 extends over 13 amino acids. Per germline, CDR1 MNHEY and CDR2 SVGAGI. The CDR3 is CASSWTHGNTIYF. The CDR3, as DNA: TGTGCCAGCAGTTGGACGCACGGAAACACCATATATTTT.

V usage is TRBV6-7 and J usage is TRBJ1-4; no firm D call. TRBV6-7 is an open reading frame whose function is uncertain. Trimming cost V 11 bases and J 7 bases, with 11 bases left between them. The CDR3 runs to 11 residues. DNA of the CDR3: TGTGCCCGCCAGGCGGGTGAAAAACTGTTTTTT. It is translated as CARQAGEKLFF.